The 31 T cell receptor beta chains given below trace back to one sample, sequenced in a study of blood T cells in healthy people across ages. A second about 7 to 12 cycle PCR used barcoded and J-beta primers. TCRdb re-analysed the 5' RACE reads in MiXCR, keeping a single row per CDR3 protein. The data contain about 1.6 million distinct CDR3 sequences, about 35% of them singletons. The specimen was blood. These receptors all stem from a woman younger than 45 in good health.

CDR3 region: CASSLFWGQGKETQYF. CDR3 nucleotides: TGTGCCAGCAGTTTGTTTTGGGGACAGGGGAAGGAGACCCAGTACTTC. This chain links TRBV12-3 or TRBV12-4 with TRBJ2-5; the match to TRBD1 covers 10 bases. The CDR3 contains 16 residues. V was clipped by 3 bases and J by 5 bases; unmatched bases: 9.

This clonotype was counted only a few times. The chain carries TRBV6-6 and TRBJ2-7; D ambiguous. The CDR3 is 13 residues long. V was trimmed by 2 bases and J by 4 bases, leaving 9 bases between them. CDR1 is MNHNY and CDR2 is SVGAGI in the germline V gene (reference sequence). The chain's CDR3 is CASSYTATYEQYF. The CDR3 nucleotides read TGTGCCAGCAGTTACACAGCGACGTACGAGCAGTACTTC.

This clonotype was counted only a few times. J is TRBJ2-3 and V is TRBV6-5, with unresolved D. The V gene lost 6 bases and the J gene lost 2 bases, with 12 bases spanning the gap. The germline gives CDR1 MNHEY, CDR2 SVGAGI. The CDR3 covers 14 residues. CDR3 coding DNA: TGTGCCAGCAGACCCGACTCGACCACAGATACGCAGTATTTT. Protein product: CASRPDSTTDTQYF.

The rearrangement uses TRBV3-1 and TRBJ1-2; D gene uncertain. Trimming shortened V by 1 base and J by 2 bases, and 8 bases separated the two germline ends. Germline CDR1 LGHDT, CDR2 YNNKEL (reference sequence). The CDR3 has 14 amino acids. The CDR3 here is CASSQGGYNYGYTF. The CDR3 bases are TGTGCCAGCAGCCAAGGAGGCTACAACTATGGCTACACCTTC.

This sequence joins TRBV18 and TRBJ1-2; unclear D gene. Trimming cost V 2 bases and J 2 bases, with 18 bases left between them. CDR1 is KGHSH and CDR2 is LQKENI in the germline V gene. The CDR3 has 17 residues. This CDR3 is CASSPSGLGPGNYGYTF. In DNA form, the CDR3 reads TGTGCCAGCTCACCATCGGGGTTGGGCCCAGGAAACTATGGCTACACCTTC.

The gene calls are TRBV7-9 and TRBJ2-7, with D hard to call. The CDR3 sequence is 16 residues long. Trimming cost V 1 base and J 6 bases, with 19 bases left between them. Germline V gives CDR1 SEHNR, CDR2 FQNEAQ (reference sequence). Written as DNA, the CDR3 is TGTGCCAGCAGCTTAGATCGCGGACGGGCTCTGCCCGAGCAGTACTTC. Translated: CASSLDRGRALPEQYF. The whole variable domain, remainder taken from reference TRBV7-9 and TRBJ2-7, is DTGVSQNPRHKITKRGQNVTFRCDPISEHNRLYWYRQTLGQGPEFLTYFQNEAQLEKSRLLSDRFSAERPKGSFSTLEIQRTEQGDSAMYLCASSLDRGRALPEQYFGPGTRLTVT.

V usage is TRBV20-1 and J usage is TRBJ1-1; possible D gene TRBD1, 5 bases. CDR3 length: 15 residues. V was shortened by 0 bases and J by 1 base, with 12 bases between the two germline ends. CDR1 DFQATT and CDR2 SNEGSKA come from the germline V gene (reference sequence). As DNA, the CDR3 is TGCAGTGCTAGAGATGCTCGGGGGAGGAACACTGAAGCTTTCTTT. It is translated as CSARDARGRNTEAFF.

This clonotype was picked up a small number of times. V gene TRBV5-1 combines with J gene TRBJ2-3, with 12 bases fitting TRBD2. Germline trimming cut 4 bases from V and 3 bases from J; bases unmatched to any gene: 9. The CDR3 loop spans 17 amino acids. CDR1 and CDR2 (germline): SGHRS, YFSETQ. CDR3 region: CASSTASGGGSTDTQYF. The DNA of the CDR3 is TGCGCCAGCAGCACCGCTAGCGGGGGGGGCTCTACAGATACGCAGTATTTT.

The chain combines TRBV20-1 with TRBJ2-5, with 16 positions matching TRBD2. The V and J ends lost 5 bases and 4 bases, in that order; junction bases with no gene match: 13. Germline V CDR1 and CDR2: DFQATT, SNEGSKA (reference sequence). The CDR3 runs 18 residues. CDR3 loop: CSAFVPGLAGGPSETQYF. Written as DNA, the CDR3 is TGCAGTGCTTTTGTCCCGGGACTAGCGGGAGGGCCCTCAGAGACCCAGTACTTC.

The rearrangement joins TRBV12-3 or TRBV12-4 to TRBJ1-2, with a weak D call TRBD1 (6 bases). The V and J ends lost 0 bases and 7 bases respectively, with 12 bases between them. The CDR3 spans 14 residues. The CDR3 coding sequence is TGTGCCAGCAGTTTAGCGCCGGGGGGCGCTGGCTACACCTTC. It yields the protein CASSLAPGGAGYTF.

J is TRBJ1-1 and V is TRBV20-1; 9 bases are a match to TRBD1. The CDR3 consists of 13 residues. Trimming removed 5 bases from V and 4 bases from J; junction bases left unmatched: 5. CDR1 and CDR2 from the germline V gene are DFQATT and SNEGSKA (reference sequence). The CDR3 DNA reads TGCAGTGCTCCACAGGGGGCGGCCACTGAAGCTTTCTTT. Residues: CSAPQGAATEAFF.

This clonotype was counted between two and nine times. J is TRBJ2-3 and V is TRBV27; TRBD2 agrees at 10 bases. V dropped 8 bases and J dropped 0; count of bases not matched to a gene: 8. Per germline, CDR1 MNHEY and CDR2 SMNVEV (reference sequence). The length of the CDR3 is 16 residues. CDR3 sequence (DNA): TGTGCCAGCGGAAGAGCGGGAGGGTCCAGCACAGATACGCAGTATTTT. It translates to CASGRAGGSSTDTQYF.

This rearrangement joins TRBV29-1 to TRBJ2-7; D not certain. The CDR3 runs 12 residues. Germline loops: CDR1 SQVTM, CDR2 ANQGSEA. V lost 4 bases, J lost 2 bases, and 9 bases lay in between. The CDR3 protein is CSVGTPPYEQYF. CDR3 nucleotides: TGCAGCGTTGGAACTCCTCCCTACGAGCAGTACTTC.

This CDR3 reads CATSDGDQGGYTF. In nucleotides, the CDR3 is TGTGCCACCAGTGATGGGGACCAGGGGGGCTACACCTTC. The rearrangement uses TRBV24-1 and TRBJ1-2; TRBD1 might be the D (6 bases). Per germline, CDR1 KGHDR and CDR2 SFDVKD. The CDR3 consists of 13 residues. V lost 3 bases and J 8 bases, leaving 12 bases between the germline ends.

Points on this clonotype: At one end, the junction sequence differs from germline, possibly due to a read error. The CDR3 protein is CASSSNRAIADTEYF. The CDR3 nucleotides read TGTGCCAGCAGTTCGAATAGAGCGATCGCAGATACGGAGTATTTT. The chain couples TRBV12-3 or TRBV12-4 to TRBJ2-3; the D is unclear. CDR3 length equals 15 residues.

This clonotype turned up a few times. The rearrangement uses TRBV14 and TRBJ1-1; no clear D gene. The CDR3 has 13 residues. Germline V gene data show CDR1 as SGHDN and CDR2 as FVKESK. V gave up 0 bases and J gave up 11 bases, with 13 bases separating them. This CDR3 is CASSQDNAPSAFF. DNA of the CDR3: TGTGCCAGCAGCCAAGACAACGCACCTAGTGCTTTCTTT.

With respect to this clonotype: Just one base apart from a much larger clone, this may be a read error. The genes are TRBV4-1 and TRBJ2-7; D is ambiguous. CDR1 and CDR2 from the germline V gene are MGHRA and YSYEKL. Trimming took off 3 bases at V and 6 bases at J, with 15 bases between the two ends. This CDR3 contains 14 residues. CDR3 residues: CASSHTWGSSEQYF. CDR3 DNA sequence: TGCGCCAGCAGCCATACATGGGGATCAAGCGAGCAGTACTTC.

In nucleotides, the CDR3 is TGTGCCAGCAGTGAAGCCGGGGTCGGGGAGCTGTTTTTT. Residues: CASSEAGVGELFF. This sequence joins TRBV6-1 and TRBJ2-2, with a tentative D call TRBD2 (5 bases). V gave up 0 bases and J gave up 7 bases, with 6 bases separating them. Germline V lookup: CDR1 MNHNS, CDR2 SASEGT. The CDR3 runs to 13 residues.

This clonotype was counted between two and nine times. V gene TRBV4-2 combines with J gene TRBJ2-7; D may be TRBD2 (7 bases). Germline lookup yields CDR1 LGHNA and CDR2 YNFKEQ. The length of the CDR3 is 15 residues. With 0 bases removed from V and 5 bases from J, the gap between germline ends came to 14 bases. CDR3: CASSQEGAGADEQYF. DNA of the CDR3: TGTGCCAGCAGCCAAGAAGGTGCGGGGGCGGACGAGCAGTACTTC.

The chain links TRBV15 to TRBJ2-2; D gene unclear. CDR1 and CDR2 (germline): LNHNV, YYDKDF (reference sequence). The CDR3 contains 11 residues. The V end lost 2 bases, the J end lost 5 bases, and 0 bases lay between the germline ends. The CDR3 loop is CATSRTGELFF. In nucleotides, the CDR3 is TGTGCCACCAGCAGAACCGGGGAGCTGTTTTTT. Full variable domain (rest looked up from reference TRBV15 and TRBJ2-2): DAMVIQNPRYQVTQFGKPVTLSCSQTLNHNVMYWYQQKSSQAPKLLFHYYDKDFNNEADTPDNFQSRRPNTSFCFLDIRSPGLGDTAMYLCATSRTGELFFGEGSRLTVL.

This clonotype was counted only a few times. This rearrangement joins TRBV30 to TRBJ2-7, with 10 positions matching TRBD1. V was clipped by 2 bases and J by 5 bases; unmatched bases: 6. Germline V gene sequence: CDR1 GTSNPN, CDR2 SVGIG (reference sequence). The CDR3 spans 14 residues. CDR3 amino acids: CAWSHGQGVDEQYF. Here the CDR3 DNA reads TGTGCCTGGAGTCATGGACAGGGGGTCGACGAGCAGTACTTC. Full variable domain (rest looked up from reference TRBV30 and TRBJ2-7): SQTIHQWPATLVQPVGSPLSLECTVEGTSNPNLYWYRQAAGRGLQLLFYSVGIGQISSEVPQNLSASRPQDRQFILSSKKLLLSDSGFYLCAWSHGQGVDEQYFGPGTRLTVT.

The rearrangement links TRBV28 to TRBJ2-7, with TRBD1 matching 9 bases. The CDR3 runs to 14 residues. Trimming cost V 4 bases and J 8 bases; bases outside gene matches: 9. The germline gives CDR1 MDHEN, CDR2 SYDVKM. The CDR3 DNA is TGTGCCAGCAGTTATCCGGACAGGGGTTACAAGCAGTACTTC. It yields the protein CASSYPDRGYKQYF.

This chain uses TRBV7-8 with TRBJ2-3; weak D call: TRBD2 (6 bases). The CDR3 has 12 amino acids. Germline V gene data show CDR1 as SGHVS and CDR2 as FQNEAQ. Between the trimmed V and J ends, which lost 11 bases and 0 bases, there was a span of 9 bases. The CDR3 sequence is CAGGPSTDTQYF. The DNA of the CDR3 is TGTGCCGGAGGGCCTAGCACAGATACGCAGTATTTT.

This rearrangement joins TRBV9 to TRBJ2-1; 7 bases fit TRBD2. The CDR3 is 15 amino acids. CDR1 and CDR2 from the germline V gene are SGDLS and YYNGEE. V shed 3 bases and J 2 bases; nucleotides not matched to a gene: 5. CDR3 sequence reads: CASSASTSTYNEQFF. The CDR3 DNA follows: TGTGCCAGCAGCGCCTCGACTAGCACCTACAATGAGCAGTTCTTC.

This chain joins TRBV12-3 or TRBV12-4 and TRBJ2-1, with 11 nucleotides matching TRBD2. There are 14 residues in the CDR3. With 7 bases clipped from V and 13 bases from J, the junction kept 12 bases outside the gene matches. As DNA, the CDR3 is TGTGCCAGCACACTAGCGGGGGCCGAAGAGACCCAGTTCTTC. As protein: CASTLAGAEETQFF.

In this sample, this clonotype turned up once. This may be a read error: a much more frequent sequence differs by one nucleotide. V gene TRBV5-1 combines with J gene TRBJ2-3; perhaps TRBD2 as D (5 bases). CDR1 is SGHRS, CDR2 YFSETQ, per germline. The CDR3 is 14 residues long. The chain's CDR3 is CASRLIASTDTRYF. The CDR3 region has the DNA TGCGCCAGCCGACTGATTGCTAGCACAGATACGCGGTATTTT.

On this clonotype: The junction shows a germline mismatch at one end, possibly a read error. The V and J genes are TRBV3-1 and TRBJ1-1; tentatively, D is TRBD1 (5 bases). The CDR3 contains 16 residues. Germline CDR1 reads LGHDT; CDR2 reads YNNKEL (reference sequence). CDR3 loop: CTSSQDIRGKNTEAFF. The CDR3 DNA reads TGTACCAGCAGCCAAGATATTAGGGGCAAGAACACTGAAGCTTTCTTT. Variable domain in full (rest from reference TRBV3-1 and TRBJ1-1): DTAVSQTPKYLVTQMGNDKSIKCEQNLGHDTMYWYKQDSKKFLKIMFSYNNKELIINETVPNRFSPKSPDKAHLNLHINSLELGDSAVYFCTSSQDIRGKNTEAFFGQGTRLTVV.

V usage is TRBV9 and J usage is TRBJ2-2; 10 positions match TRBD1. Germline V gene lookup returns CDR1 SGDLS and CDR2 YYNGEE. The ends lost 2 bases at V and 8 bases at J; junction bases unmatched: 12. The CDR3 loop spans 17 amino acids. This chain's CDR3 is CASSVLRDRGVRGELFF. The CDR3 DNA reads as TGTGCCAGCAGCGTCCTCCGGGACAGGGGAGTCAGGGGGGAGCTGTTTTTT.

This clonotype was observed a few times. The rearrangement links TRBV6-4 to TRBJ2-1; D is possibly TRBD2 (5 bases). The V and J ends lost 2 bases and 1 base respectively, with 9 bases between them. In germline, CDR1 is MRHNA, CDR2 SNTAGT. CDR3 length equals 15 residues. The CDR3 nucleotides are TGTGCCAGCAGTGACGGTCGGGGTTCCTACAATGAGCAGTTCTTC. Its translation is CASSDGRGSYNEQFF.

This clonotype was detected a few times. The germline gene is not matched at one end of the junction; a read error may be the cause. The chain recombines TRBV5-1 with TRBJ1-1, with TRBD1 matching over 9 bases. CDR1 SGHRS and CDR2 YFSETQ come from the germline V gene. The length of the CDR3 is 14 residues. CDR3 amino acids: CASSKDRGGTEAFF. DNA for the CDR3: TGTGCCAGCAGCAAGGACAGGGGAGGCACTGAAGCTTTCTTT.

This clonotype was counted ten times or more. This chain joins TRBV10-3 and TRBJ2-7, with TRBD1 identical over 9 bases. Trimming took 2 bases from V and 5 from J; bases not matched to a gene: 4. The CDR3 sequence is 14 residues long. CDR1 is ENHRY, CDR2 SYGVKD, per germline. Here the CDR3 DNA reads TGTGCCATCAGTGAGGGCGGGACAGGGAACGAGCAGTACTTC. It yields the protein CAISEGGTGNEQYF.